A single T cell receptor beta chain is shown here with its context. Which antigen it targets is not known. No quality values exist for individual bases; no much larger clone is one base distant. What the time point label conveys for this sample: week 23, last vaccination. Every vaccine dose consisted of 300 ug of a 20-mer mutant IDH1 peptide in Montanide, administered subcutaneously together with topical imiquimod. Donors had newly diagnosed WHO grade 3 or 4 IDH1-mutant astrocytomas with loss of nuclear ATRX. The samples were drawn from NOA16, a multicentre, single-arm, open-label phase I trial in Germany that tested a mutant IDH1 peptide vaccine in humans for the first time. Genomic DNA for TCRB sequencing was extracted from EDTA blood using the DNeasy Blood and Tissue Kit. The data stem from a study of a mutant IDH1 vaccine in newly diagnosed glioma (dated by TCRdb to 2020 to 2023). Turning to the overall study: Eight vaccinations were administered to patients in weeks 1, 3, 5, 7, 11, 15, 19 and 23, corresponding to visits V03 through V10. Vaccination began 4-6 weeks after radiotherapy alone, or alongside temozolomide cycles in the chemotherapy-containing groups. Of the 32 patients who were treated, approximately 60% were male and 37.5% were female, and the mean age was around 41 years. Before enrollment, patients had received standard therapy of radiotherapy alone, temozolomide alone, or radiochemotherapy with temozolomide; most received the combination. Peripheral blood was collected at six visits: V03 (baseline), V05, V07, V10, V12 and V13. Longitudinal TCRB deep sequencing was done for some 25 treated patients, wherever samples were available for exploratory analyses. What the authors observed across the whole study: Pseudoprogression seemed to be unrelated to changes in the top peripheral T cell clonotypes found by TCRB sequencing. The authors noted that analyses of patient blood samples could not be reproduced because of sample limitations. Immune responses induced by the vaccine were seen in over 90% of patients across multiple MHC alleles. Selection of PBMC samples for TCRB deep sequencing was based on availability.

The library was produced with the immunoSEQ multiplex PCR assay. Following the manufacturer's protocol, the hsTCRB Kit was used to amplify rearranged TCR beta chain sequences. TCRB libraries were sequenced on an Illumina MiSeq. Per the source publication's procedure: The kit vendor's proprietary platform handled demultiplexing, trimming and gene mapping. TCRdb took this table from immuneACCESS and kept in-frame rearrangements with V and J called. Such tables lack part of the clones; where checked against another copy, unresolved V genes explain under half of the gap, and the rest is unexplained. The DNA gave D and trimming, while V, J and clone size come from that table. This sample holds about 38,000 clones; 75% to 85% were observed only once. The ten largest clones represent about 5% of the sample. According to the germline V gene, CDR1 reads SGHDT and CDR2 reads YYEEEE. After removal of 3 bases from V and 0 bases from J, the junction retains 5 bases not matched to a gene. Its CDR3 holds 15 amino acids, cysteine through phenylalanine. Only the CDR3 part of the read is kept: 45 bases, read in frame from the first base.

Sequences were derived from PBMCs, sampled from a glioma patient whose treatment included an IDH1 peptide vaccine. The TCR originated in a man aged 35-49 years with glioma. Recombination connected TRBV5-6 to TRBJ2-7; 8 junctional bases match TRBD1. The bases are TGTGCCAGCAGCTCCTTGACAGGGGTCTCCTACGAGCAGTACTTC. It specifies CASSSLTGVSYEQYF. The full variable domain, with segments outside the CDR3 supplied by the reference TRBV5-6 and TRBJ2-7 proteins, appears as DAGVTQSPTHLIKTRGQQVTLRCSPKSGHDTVSWYQQALGQGPQFIFQYYEEEERQRGNFPDRFSGHQFPNYSSELNVNALLLGDSALYLCASSSLTGVSYEQYFGPGTRLTVT.